This T cell receptor (beta chain) is from a study of lymphopenia after photon versus proton radiotherapy. Overall study findings and caveats: After lymphocyte nadir, photon-treated repertoires showed oligoclonal expansion, especially CD8+ Temra. Survival link was tested only in deceased patients; proton benefit remains a possibility.

The V gene lost 1 base and the J gene lost 2 bases, with 15 bases spanning the gap. Germline V CDR1 and CDR2: SGHRS, YFSETQ. The CDR3 contains 16 residues. Concerning this clone: Antigen specificity is unknown.

The data were produced by immunoSEQ multiplex PCR, yet TCRdb's version contains in-frame clones alone and is incomplete. The sample has tens of thousands of clones; around nine tenths are singletons. This receptor was taken from a woman aged 45-60 years with cholangiocarcinoma. This specimen was peripheral blood, taken from a patient treated with photon-based radiotherapy. The J gene is TRBJ1-1, the V gene TRBV5-1; perhaps TRBD1 as D (5 bases). CDR3 sequence: CASSLTTGGSNTEAFF. As DNA, the CDR3 is TGCGCCAGCAGCTTGACGACGGGGGGTAGCAACACTGAAGCTTTCTTT.